This T cell receptor (beta chain) was profiled in a study of shared clonotypes between healthy human individuals. Generated by immunoSEQ multiplex PCR, the TCRdb table keeps only in-frame clones and is missing some. Of roughly 2,500,000 clones detected, more than 85% appear once; the ten largest clones hold approximately 0.37%. Recent vaccinations or acute infections were absent in the healthy HIV-negative adult donors. The CDR3 has 11 amino acids. Germline CDR1 and CDR2: SGHNT and YYREEE (reference sequence). Trimming left V 7 bases short and J 6 bases short, with 9 bases between. Note on this clone: The antigen is unknown.

Study results and caveats: Only blood samples were collected, and tissue repertoires likely differ. Non-shared clonotypes displayed generation probabilities falling below those of clonotypes present in all four donors.

Sequenced: naive CD4+ T cells from PBMCs. Described subset: CD45RA+ positively selected. The origin of this receptor is a man aged 18 to 29 in good health. Some clones in this sample may be carry-over from other donors' samples. The chain uses TRBV5-4 and TRBJ2-3; D uncertain. The CDR3 DNA is TGTGCCAGCGGTGTACCGGATACGCAGTATTTT. Translating gives CASGVPDTQYF.